This paragraph covers one T cell receptor (beta chain) sequence. Per the germline V gene, CDR1 is KGHDR and CDR2 is SFDVKD. This CDR3 has 14 amino acids. V dropped 6 bases and J dropped 1 base, with 9 bases sitting between them. These data are taken from a study of control samples from healthy donors and cancer patients. Profiling relied on immunoSEQ multiplex PCR, and the TCRdb table lists in-frame clones only, not all of them. This sample has 120,000 or so clones; roughly 87% occur once, and the top ten carry more than 1.5%. The sequence was collected from a man in his late teens or twenties in good health. The chain joins TRBV24-1 to TRBJ1-5, with a weak D call TRBD1 (5 bases). The specimen was blood. The CDR3 region is CATSLAGSNQPQHF. CDR3 in DNA: TGTGCCACCAGTCTCGCAGGGAGCAATCAGCCCCAGCATTTT.